Following are 28 T cell receptor beta chains from one sample sequenced in a study of Graves' ophthalmopathy and Graves' hyperthyroidism. CDR3 regions of TCR beta were amplified from RNA transcripts. The library came from an HTBI-primed first-round RT-PCR and a second-round multiplex PCR. Each CDR3 protein is one row after TCRdb ran MiXCR on the multiplex PCR reads. The table lists about 740,000 distinct CDR3 sequences, approximately 40% of them singletons. Source material: peripheral blood. All receptors derive from an adult man with Graves' ophthalmopathy.

This clonotype has a handful of counts. V usage is TRBV20-1 and J usage is TRBJ2-5, with 8 bases aligning to TRBD1. Losses at the gene ends were 0 bases for V and 13 bases for J; bases not matched to a gene: 13. Germline-derived CDR1 and CDR2 are DFQATT and SNEGSKA (reference sequence). The CDR3 totals 14 residues. The CDR3, as DNA: TGCAGTGCTAGAGATCGGGGAACAGGGGGTAACCGGTACTTC. This sequence encodes CSARDRGTGGNRYF.

This clonotype has ten or more counts. This chain uses TRBV15 with TRBJ2-5; D remains unclear. The CDR3 runs 11 residues. Trimming removed 6 bases from V and 5 bases from J, with 7 bases in between. Germline CDR1 is LNHNV and CDR2 is YYDKDF (reference sequence). The CDR3, as DNA: TGTGCCACCAGTAGGCTGGAGACCCAGTACTTC. It codes for CATSRLETQYF.

This clonotype showed up just a few times. The rearrangement joins TRBV7-2 to TRBJ2-7, with a possible D match to TRBD1 (6 bases). The V end lost 8 bases, the J end lost 1 base, and 15 bases lay between the germline ends. The CDR3 spans 14 residues. The germline gives CDR1 SGHTA, CDR2 FQGNSA. The CDR3 coding sequence is TGTGCCAGCCGATTTCGACAGGCATCCTACGAGCAGTACTTC. It specifies CASRFRQASYEQYF.

This clonotype showed up just a few times. The chain employs TRBV7-2 and TRBJ2-2, with D tentatively TRBD1 or TRBD2 (6 bases each). Germline V CDR1 and CDR2: SGHTA, FQGNSA. The CDR3 runs to 13 residues. V lost 7 bases and J lost 3, with 9 bases in between. CDR3 residues: CASKGGYTGELFF. CDR3 sequence (DNA): TGTGCCAGCAAGGGGGGTTACACCGGGGAGCTGTTTTTT.

This chain connects TRBV20-1 to TRBJ2-7, with 11 bases aligning to TRBD2. Losses at the gene ends were 6 bases for V and 3 bases for J; bases not matched to a gene: 7. This CDR3 has 14 residues. CDR1 is DFQATT, CDR2 SNEGSKA, per germline (reference sequence). CDR3 DNA: TGCAGTGCCAAATACGGGACTAGCGGCTACGAGCAGTACTTC. Its protein is CSAKYGTSGYEQYF.

Of note for this clonotype: Compared with germline, one end of the junction differs, possibly owing to a read error. This rearrangement joins TRBV20-1 to TRBJ2-5, with 8 bases matching TRBD1. Per the germline V gene, CDR1 is DFQATT and CDR2 is SNEGSKA (reference sequence). The CDR3 sequence is 13 residues long. CDR3 bases: TGCAATGCTGAGGACAGGGCCTGGGAGACCCAGTACTTC. Translating it yields CNAEDRAWETQYF.

The J gene is TRBJ1-4, the V gene TRBV19; D is perhaps TRBD1 (5 bases). The CDR3 consists of 16 residues. Trimming removed 11 bases at V and 3 bases at J, with 22 bases between. Germline lookup yields CDR1 LNHDA and CDR2 SQIVND (reference sequence). The CDR3 DNA reads TGTGCCGGTATGCCCGGCATCGGGGGGGCTAATGAAAAACTGTTTTTT. Translated, it gives CAGMPGIGGANEKLFF.

This chain uses TRBV29-1 with TRBJ2-7, with 7 bases fitting TRBD2. CDR1 and CDR2 from the germline V gene are SQVTM and ANQGSEA. V shed 6 bases, J shed 4 bases, and the junction held 6 bases outside the gene matches. The length of the CDR3 is 12 residues. The CDR3 is CSVAGRIYEQYF. For the CDR3, the DNA is TGCAGCGTGGCCGGGAGGATATACGAGCAGTACTTC.

CDR3 nucleotide sequence: TGTGCCAGCAGTGTGGGAATTGAGGGCTACACCTTC. Translating it yields CASSVGIEGYTF. This chain connects TRBV2 to TRBJ1-2; D ambiguous. The length of the CDR3 is 12 residues. Germline V CDR1 and CDR2: SNHLY, FYNNEI. Trimming cost V 4 bases and J 8 bases, with 11 bases left between them.

The V gene is TRBV20-1, the J gene TRBJ1-1, with TRBD1 matching 7 bases. V shed 6 bases and J 5 bases; nucleotides not matched to a gene: 9. Germline CDR1 is DFQATT and CDR2 is SNEGSKA (reference sequence). CDR3 length: 13 residues. CDR3 DNA sequence: TGCAGTGCCCCAAATCAGGGGGGTACTGAAGCTTTCTTT. Its protein product is CSAPNQGGTEAFF.

This clonotype was recorded a few times. The CDR3 DNA reads TGTGCCAGCAGCGTAGGGCGACAGGTGCTGGAGACCCAGTACTTC. It codes for CASSVGRQVLETQYF. The chain employs TRBV9 and TRBJ2-5, with TRBD1 as a possible D gene (6 bases). CDR1 SGDLS and CDR2 YYNGEE come from the germline V gene. Trimming shortened V by 0 bases and J by 5 bases, and 14 bases separated the two germline ends. This CDR3 is 15 amino acids long.

Remarks on this clonotype: Just one base apart from a much larger clone, this may be a read error. This sequence joins TRBV6-1 and TRBJ1-6; D might be TRBD1 (5 bases). The CDR3 totals 15 residues. Germline V gene sequence: CDR1 MNHNS, CDR2 SASEGT. The CDR3 DNA sequence: TGTGCCAGCAGTGAACCGGGACGGGCGGCCTCACCCCCCCACTTT. It encodes CASSEPGRAASPPHF.

This clonotype was detected ten times or more. The chain employs TRBV15 and TRBJ2-7; tentative D call: TRBD1 (5 bases). Trimming shortened V by 5 bases and J by 1 base, and 18 bases separated the two germline ends. This CDR3 has 16 amino acids. Germline V gene lookup returns CDR1 LNHNV and CDR2 YYDKDF (reference sequence). The CDR3 loop reads CATSPYPAGPSYEQYF. As DNA, the CDR3 is TGTGCCACCAGCCCCTATCCGGCAGGGCCGTCCTACGAGCAGTACTTC.

V is TRBV12-3 or TRBV12-4 and J is TRBJ1-6; a possible D gene is TRBD1 (5 bases). V lost 4 bases to trimming and J lost 9 bases, with 19 bases between them. This CDR3 has 16 amino acids. In nucleotides, the CDR3 is TGTGCCAGCAGTTCAGTATTCAGGGAGTCCAGTTCACCCCTCCACTTT. Encoded protein: CASSSVFRESSSPLHF.

The rearrangement uses TRBV29-1 and TRBJ1-2, with D possibly TRBD1 on 5 matching bases. V lost 4 bases and J 0 bases, leaving 12 bases between the germline ends. Germline V gives CDR1 SQVTM, CDR2 ANQGSEA. The CDR3 is made up of 14 amino acids. For the CDR3, the DNA is TGCAGCGTTGCTGGGCGGGGACCTAACTATGGCTACACCTTC. Encoded protein: CSVAGRGPNYGYTF.

The genes are TRBV7-9 and TRBJ2-5, with D possibly TRBD2 on 6 matching bases. The CDR3 totals 16 residues. With 1 base removed from V and 2 bases from J, the gap between germline ends came to 14 bases. Per germline, CDR1 SEHNR and CDR2 FQNEAQ (reference sequence). The CDR3 spells CASSLGGSGRQETQYF. Here the CDR3 DNA reads TGTGCCAGCAGCTTAGGTGGCAGCGGGCGACAAGAGACCCAGTACTTC.

V is TRBV20-1 and J is TRBJ1-4, with 8 bases identical to TRBD1. Germline assignment: CDR1 DFQATT and CDR2 SNEGSKA (reference sequence). J was trimmed by 7 bases and V by 4 bases; bases with no gene match: 8. The CDR3 consists of 14 residues. The CDR3 reads CSATPGGAGEKLFF. The CDR3 nucleotides are TGCAGTGCTACCCCAGGGGGCGCGGGTGAAAAACTGTTTTTT.

The CDR3 nucleotides are TGTGCCAGCAGCTTTGGGGATACTCGCAATCAGCCCCAGCATTTT. It is translated as CASSFGDTRNQPQHF. This rearrangement joins TRBV13 to TRBJ1-5; D gene unclear. The CDR3 extends over 15 amino acids. The germline V gene encodes CDR1 PRHDT and CDR2 FYEKMQ (reference sequence). Trimming pared 3 bases from V and 2 bases from J, leaving 11 bases between.

This clonotype was counted between two and nine times. The chain carries TRBV5-4 and TRBJ2-5, with 11 bases aligning to TRBD1. The germline V gene encodes CDR1 SGHNT and CDR2 YYREEE (reference sequence). The CDR3 runs to 15 residues. V lost 4 bases and J lost 6; bases outside the gene matches: 8. CDR3 sequence: CASSLGQGAVKTQYF. The CDR3 DNA reads as TGTGCCAGCAGCCTTGGACAGGGGGCAGTGAAGACCCAGTACTTC.

This clonotype was counted between two and nine times. The chain joins TRBV20-1 to TRBJ1-2; 7 bases agree with TRBD1. Germline V gives CDR1 DFQATT, CDR2 SNEGSKA (reference sequence). J was trimmed by 0 bases and V by 0 bases; bases with no gene match: 4. This CDR3 is 15 amino acids long. CDR3 region: CSARDPGTANYGYTF. CDR3 nucleotide sequence: TGCAGTGCTAGAGATCCTGGGACAGCTAACTATGGCTACACCTTC.

This clonotype appeared many times. The chain joins TRBV9 to TRBJ1-2, with D possibly being TRBD1 (5 bases). CDR3 length: 12 residues. Trimming pared 9 bases from V and 8 bases from J, leaving 17 bases between. Per germline, CDR1 SGDLS and CDR2 YYNGEE. The CDR3 loop reads CATSRGSGGYTF. In nucleotides, the CDR3 is TGTGCCACCAGTCGGGGGTCGGGCGGCTACACCTTC.

A few counts support this clonotype. This sequence joins TRBV7-9 and TRBJ2-7; D gene uncertain. Germline V gene sequence: CDR1 SEHNR, CDR2 FQNEAQ (reference sequence). V was cut by 6 bases and J by 0 bases, with 9 bases left in between. The CDR3 is made up of 13 amino acids. The CDR3 nucleotides read TGTGCCAGCAGTCCCGCGACCTCCTACGAGCAGTACTTC. It yields the protein CASSPATSYEQYF.

The rearrangement links TRBV14 to TRBJ2-7; TRBD2 might be the D (6 bases). V was shortened by 0 bases and J by 4 bases, with 13 bases between the two germline ends. CDR3 length: 15 amino acids. Germline loops: CDR1 SGHDN, CDR2 FVKESK. The DNA for the CDR3 is TGTGCCAGCAGCCAAGAGAAAAATCGGGGGTACGAGCAGTACTTC. It translates to CASSQEKNRGYEQYF.

This clonotype was found many times. The gene calls are TRBV7-8 and TRBJ1-2; TRBD1 matches 9 bases. This CDR3 comprises 12 residues. The V gene's germline CDR1 is SGHVS and CDR2 FQNEAQ. V dropped 8 bases and J dropped 7; count of bases not matched to a gene: 5. The chain's CDR3 is CASGTGRSGYTF. DNA of the CDR3: TGTGCCAGCGGGACAGGGAGGTCTGGCTACACCTTC.

This clonotype was seen more than once but under ten times. A clone one base away is much larger, so this may be a read error. The chain carries TRBV7-9 and TRBJ2-5; 7 bases match TRBD2. CDR3 length equals 14 residues. The germline gives CDR1 SEHNR, CDR2 FQNEAQ (reference sequence). The CDR3, as DNA: TGTGCCAGCAGCTCGGGACTATGGGTTGAGACCCAGTGCTTC. It yields the protein CASSSGLWVETQCF.

This clonotype occurred once. A read error may explain this, as a much larger clone is one base away. No conserved phenylalanine or tryptophan ends this CDR3, so it is likely a read error. The genes are TRBV12-3 or TRBV12-4 and TRBJ1-2, with D tentatively TRBD1 (5 bases). CDR3 length: 12 amino acids. V gave up 4 bases and J gave up 8 bases, with 11 bases separating them. The CDR3 protein is CASSSRAEGYTL. Written as DNA, the CDR3 is TGTGCCAGCAGTTCCAGGGCGGAGGGCTACACCCTC.

The chain links TRBV7-6 to TRBJ2-7, with 10 bases lining up with TRBD2. V lost 1 base and J lost 3; bases outside the gene matches: 12. This CDR3 is 18 amino acids long. CDR1 is SGHVS, CDR2 FNYEAQ, per germline. CDR3 sequence (DNA): TGTGCCAGCAGCTTAGGTCGGACTAGCGGAAACCCTAACTACGAGCAGTACTTC. This encodes CASSLGRTSGNPNYEQYF.

The chain joins TRBV29-1 to TRBJ1-5; D might be TRBD1 (6 bases). The CDR3 loop spans 12 amino acids. CDR1 is SQVTM, CDR2 ANQGSEA, per germline. V shed 8 bases and J shed 7 bases, with 15 bases lying between them. The CDR3 nucleotides read TGCAGCTTGCCAGGGGTGGGACAGCCCCAGCATTTT. Amino acids: CSLPGVGQPQHF.